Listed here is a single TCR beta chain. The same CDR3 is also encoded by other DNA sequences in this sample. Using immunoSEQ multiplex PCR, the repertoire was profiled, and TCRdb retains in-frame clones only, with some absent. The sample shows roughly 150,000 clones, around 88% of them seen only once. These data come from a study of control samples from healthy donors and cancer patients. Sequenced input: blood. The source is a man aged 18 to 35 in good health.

The CDR3 reads CASSLGGSEKLFF. DNA of the CDR3: TGTGCCAGCAGCTTGGGCGGTTCCGAAAAACTGTTTTTT. The V call is TRBV5-6, the J call TRBJ1-4; D not certain. The germline V gene has CDR1 SGHDT and CDR2 YYEEEE. The CDR3 consists of 13 residues. V gave up 0 bases and J gave up 8 bases, with 8 bases separating them.